The 21 T cell receptor beta chains in this list originate from one sample, sequenced in a study of cytomegalovirus exposure and HLA in healthy donors. Vbeta (60) and Jbeta (13) primers were used in the PCR. Assay: immunoSEQ multiplex PCR; the TCRdb copy retains only in-frame clones and omits some. Of 140,000 to 150,000 clones listed, approximately 76% are singletons. The sequencing sample was made of PBMCs. These receptors were taken from a man aged 40-55 years in good health and CMV-seronegative.

The gene calls are TRBV9 and TRBJ2-1, with D tentatively TRBD1 (5 bases). The germline V gene has CDR1 SGDLS and CDR2 YYNGEE. The CDR3 is 14 residues long. Trimming removed 3 bases at V and 9 bases at J, with 16 bases between. The CDR3, as DNA: TGTGCCAGCAGCGGGCACATTCAGGGCGGTGAGCAGTTCTTC. Translating it yields CASSGHIQGGEQFF.

This clone was recorded only once. V and J are TRBV2 and TRBJ2-4; a weak D match, TRBD2 (6 bases). CDR3 length: 17 residues. The V and J ends lost 5 bases and 0 bases respectively, with 17 bases between them. From germline, CDR1 is SNHLY and CDR2 FYNNEI. The DNA for the CDR3 is TGTGCCAGCAGTCTTCGTCTGGGAGGCTTAGCCAAAAACATTCAGTACTTC. Its protein product is CASSLRLGGLAKNIQYF.

This clone was counted a few times. In DNA form, the CDR3 reads TGCGCCAGCAGCTTCTTAGGCAGGCCCACCGGGGAGCTGTTTTTT. Residues: CASSFLGRPTGELFF. The chain carries TRBV5-1 and TRBJ2-2; D call uncertain. The CDR3 contains 15 residues. Germline CDR1 and CDR2: SGHRS and YFSETQ. The ends were cut back, 2 bases at V and 4 bases at J, with 12 bases in the middle.

This chain joins TRBV7-6 and TRBJ2-5; 7 nucleotides match TRBD2. The CDR3 contains 15 residues. Trimming at V came to 4 bases and at J to 5 bases, leaving 10 bases not matched to a gene. CDR1 is SGHVS, CDR2 FNYEAQ, per germline. CDR3 sequence reads: CASSSTRTREETQYF. The CDR3 bases are TGTGCCAGCAGCTCCACCCGGACTAGAGAGGAGACCCAGTACTTC.

The gene calls are TRBV28 and TRBJ2-6; a possible D gene is TRBD2 (6 bases). In germline, CDR1 is MDHEN, CDR2 SYDVKM. V was trimmed by 3 bases and J by 2 bases, leaving 8 bases between them. The CDR3 totals 15 residues. The CDR3: CASSFERAGANVLTF. The CDR3 DNA follows: TGTGCCAGCAGTTTTGAGCGGGCTGGGGCCAACGTCCTGACTTTC.

This clone was observed a handful of times. V usage is TRBV29-1 and J usage is TRBJ2-7; TRBD2 is a possible D gene (6 bases). The V gene lost 4 bases and the J gene lost 5 bases, with 15 bases spanning the gap. The CDR3 loop spans 13 amino acids. The germline gives CDR1 SQVTM, CDR2 ANQGSEA. The CDR3 DNA reads TGCAGCGTTGGCGGGTGGGAGGATGACGAGCAGTACTTC. Translated: CSVGGWEDDEQYF.

This CDR3 reads CASRGVAGTAYEQYF. In DNA form, the CDR3 reads TGTGCCAGCAGGGGGGTTGCGGGGACAGCCTACGAGCAGTACTTC. The chain combines TRBV5-6 with TRBJ2-7; a possible D gene is TRBD1 (7 bases). Germline loops: CDR1 SGHDT, CDR2 YYEEEE. The CDR3 sequence is 15 residues long. V lost 5 bases and J 2 bases, leaving 17 bases between the germline ends.

V is TRBV7-6 and J is TRBJ2-7; D remains unclear. V lost 0 bases, J lost 4 bases, and 7 bases lay in between. From germline, CDR1 is SGHVS and CDR2 FNYEAQ. This CDR3 is built from 13 residues. The CDR3, as DNA: TGTGCCAGCAGCTTAGCGGTAGAGTACGAGCAGTACTTC. Protein: CASSLAVEYEQYF.

This chain connects TRBV12-5 to TRBJ2-5; 7 bases agree with TRBD2. The CDR3 runs to 13 residues. Germline V gene data show CDR1 as LGHNT and CDR2 as FRNRAP. With 3 bases clipped from V and 4 bases from J, the junction kept 2 bases outside the gene matches. CDR3 in DNA: TGTGCTAGTGGTTTTAGCGGGCGAGAGACCCAGTACTTC. Protein: CASGFSGRETQYF.

Details on this clone: The conserved final phenylalanine or tryptophan is absent from the CDR3, which likely points to a read error. Because the CDR3's place on the DNA is in doubt, the DNA is left out and the CDR3 is given as listed by TCRdb. CDR3 sequence reads: CASSEIGEL. V is TRBV10-1 and J is TRBJ1-2; the DNA was not used to check the table's D call, TRBD1. The germline V gene encodes CDR1 WNHNN and CDR2 SYGVQD (reference sequence). The CDR3 numbers 9 amino acids, ends counted.

About this clone: The junction departs from germline at one end; a sequencing error may be responsible. CDR3 residues: CSSSLARGQGPYNEQFF. The CDR3 region has the DNA TGTTCCAGCAGCTTAGCCAGGGGACAGGGCCCCTACAATGAGCAGTTCTTC. The rearrangement links TRBV7-9 to TRBJ2-1, with 9 nucleotides matching TRBD1. The CDR3 is made up of 17 amino acids. CDR1 SEHNR and CDR2 FQNEAQ come from the germline V gene (reference sequence).

V usage is TRBV5-1 and J usage is TRBJ2-3; unclear D gene. CDR3 length: 14 amino acids. Between the trimmed V and J ends, which lost 0 bases and 2 bases, there was a span of 7 bases. From germline, CDR1 is SGHRS and CDR2 YFSETQ. DNA of the CDR3: TGCGCCAGCAGCTTGGGCAGTTACACAGATACGCAGTATTTT. Amino acids: CASSLGSYTDTQYF.

This clone was seen a handful of times. V is TRBV9 and J is TRBJ2-1; D gene unclear. Trimming pared 3 bases from V and 4 bases from J, leaving 11 bases between. CDR3 length: 14 amino acids. Germline CDR1 reads SGDLS; CDR2 reads YYNGEE. DNA of the CDR3: TGTGCCAGCAGCGCGCTTCGAGGATACAATGAGCAGTTCTTC. Residues: CASSALRGYNEQFF.

The CDR3 coding sequence is TGTGCCAGCAGCTTGGAGGTGTTCCAAGAGACCCAGTACTTC. Translation gives CASSLEVFQETQYF. This chain uses TRBV11-2 with TRBJ2-5; a possible D gene is TRBD2 (5 bases). V was trimmed by 3 bases and J by 1 base, leaving 9 bases between them. CDR1 SGHAT and CDR2 FQNNGV come from the germline V gene. The CDR3 sequence is 14 residues long. The whole variable domain, filled in from reference TRBV11-2 and TRBJ2-5, reads EAGVAQSPRYKIIEKRQSVAFWCNPISGHATLYWYQQILGQGPKLLIQFQNNGVVDDSQLPKDRFSAERLKGVDSTLKIQPAKLEDSAVYLCASSLEVFQETQYFGPGTRLLVL.

The V and J genes are TRBV28 and TRBJ1-2; TRBD1 matches at 8 bases. V lost 2 bases to trimming and J lost 5 bases; unmatched junction nucleotides: 7. Germline lookup yields CDR1 MDHEN and CDR2 SYDVKM. The CDR3 covers 15 residues. The CDR3 region is CASSLGTGGEYGYTF. The DNA of the CDR3 is TGTGCCAGCAGTTTAGGGACAGGCGGGGAGTATGGCTACACCTTC.

The rearrangement links TRBV5-4 to TRBJ2-3; TRBD2 agrees at 9 bases. The V segment lost 0 bases and the J segment 4 bases; nucleotides outside the gene matches: 6. This CDR3 spans 16 amino acids. CDR1 SGHNT and CDR2 YYREEE come from the germline V gene (reference sequence). The CDR3 nucleotides are TGTGCCAGCAGCTTGGGAGCGGGGGGTGCCCCAGATACGCAGTATTTT. This sequence encodes CASSLGAGGAPDTQYF.

The rearrangement uses TRBV28 and TRBJ1-2, with D possibly TRBD1 on 5 matching bases. Germline V gene sequence: CDR1 MDHEN, CDR2 SYDVKM. This CDR3 is 14 amino acids long. V was shortened by 3 bases and J by 0 bases, with 8 bases between the two germline ends. CDR3 bases: TGTGCCAGCAGTTTTTACAGGTCTAACTATGGCTACACCTTC. The encoded protein is CASSFYRSNYGYTF.

The gene calls are TRBV19 and TRBJ2-3, with D possibly being TRBD2 (6 bases). There are 16 residues in the CDR3. Germline CDR1 and CDR2: LNHDA and SQIVND (reference sequence). Between the trimmed V and J ends, which lost 11 bases and 11 bases, there was a span of 32 bases. CDR3 coding DNA: TGTGCCTCCCAACCCCCTGGCAGCCCGGGGAGGAAGTGGCAGTATTTT. This translates into CASQPPGSPGRKWQYF.

This chain links TRBV27 with TRBJ2-7, with D uncertain. CDR1 and CDR2 (germline): MNHEY, SMNVEV (reference sequence). The CDR3 spans 11 residues. V was clipped by 3 bases and J by 6 bases, with 6 bases between them. CDR3 sequence reads: CASSFRGEQYF. In DNA, the CDR3 is TGTGCCAGCAGTTTCCGCGGCGAGCAGTACTTC.

The chain employs TRBV4-3 and TRBJ2-1, with 10 bases matching TRBD1. J was trimmed by 10 bases and V by 4 bases; bases with no gene match: 10. Germline loops: CDR1 LGHNA, CDR2 YSLEER. The CDR3 sequence is 15 residues long. The CDR3 protein is CASSLSTGGASEQFF. The CDR3 DNA sequence: TGCGCCAGCAGCCTCTCGACAGGGGGCGCGTCCGAGCAGTTCTTC.

The V gene is TRBV7-9, the J gene TRBJ2-7, with D maybe TRBD1 (6 bases). V dropped 1 base and J dropped 5 bases, with 12 bases sitting between them. This CDR3 contains 14 residues. Germline CDR1 SEHNR, CDR2 FQNEAQ (reference sequence). The CDR3 loop is CASSLVTGYHEQYF. The CDR3 bases are TGTGCCAGCAGCTTAGTTACAGGGTACCACGAGCAGTACTTC.